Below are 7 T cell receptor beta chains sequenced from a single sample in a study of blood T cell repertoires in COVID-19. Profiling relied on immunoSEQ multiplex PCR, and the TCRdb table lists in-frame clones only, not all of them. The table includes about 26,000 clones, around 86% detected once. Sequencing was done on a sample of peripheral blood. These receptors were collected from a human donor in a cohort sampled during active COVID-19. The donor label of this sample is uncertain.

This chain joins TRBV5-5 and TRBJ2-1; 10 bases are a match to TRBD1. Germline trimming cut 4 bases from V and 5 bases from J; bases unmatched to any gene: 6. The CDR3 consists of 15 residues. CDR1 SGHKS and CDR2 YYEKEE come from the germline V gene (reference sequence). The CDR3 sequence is CASSPGTGVHNEQFF. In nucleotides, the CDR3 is TGTGCCAGCAGCCCGGGGACAGGGGTACACAATGAGCAGTTCTTC.

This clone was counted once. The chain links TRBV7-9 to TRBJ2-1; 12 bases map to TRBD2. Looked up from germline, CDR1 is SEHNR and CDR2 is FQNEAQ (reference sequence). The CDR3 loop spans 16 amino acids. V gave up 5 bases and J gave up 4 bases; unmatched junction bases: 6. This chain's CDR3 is CASSPTSGGLYNEQFF. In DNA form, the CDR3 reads TGTGCCAGCAGCCCGACTAGCGGGGGCCTATACAATGAGCAGTTCTTC.

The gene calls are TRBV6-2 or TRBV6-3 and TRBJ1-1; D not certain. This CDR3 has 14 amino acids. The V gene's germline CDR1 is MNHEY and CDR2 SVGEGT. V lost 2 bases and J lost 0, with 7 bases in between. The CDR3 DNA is TGTGCCAGCAGTTACGGCAGGCTGAACACTGAAGCTTTCTTT. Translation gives CASSYGRLNTEAFF.

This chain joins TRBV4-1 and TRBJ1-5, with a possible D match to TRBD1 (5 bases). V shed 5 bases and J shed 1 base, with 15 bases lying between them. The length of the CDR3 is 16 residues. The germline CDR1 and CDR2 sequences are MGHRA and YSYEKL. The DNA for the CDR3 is TGCGCCAGCAGCAACGCCGGGGGACGAAGCAATCAGCCCCAGCATTTT. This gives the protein CASSNAGGRSNQPQHF.

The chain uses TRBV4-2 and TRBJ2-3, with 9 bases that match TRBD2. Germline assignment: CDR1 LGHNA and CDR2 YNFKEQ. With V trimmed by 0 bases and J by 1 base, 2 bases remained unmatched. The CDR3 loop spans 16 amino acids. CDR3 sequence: CASSQDWTSGTDTQYF. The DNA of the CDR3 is TGTGCCAGCAGCCAAGATTGGACTAGCGGCACAGATACGCAGTATTTT.

The CDR3 is CASSTQTANYGYTF. CDR3 nucleotide sequence: TGTGCCAGCAGCACACAGACAGCTAACTATGGCTACACCTTC. The chain has TRBV5-5 and TRBJ1-2, with D perhaps matching TRBD1 (5 bases). CDR3 length equals 14 residues. V was trimmed by 4 bases and J by 0 bases, leaving 10 bases between them. CDR1 is SGHKS and CDR2 is YYEKEE in the germline V gene (reference sequence).

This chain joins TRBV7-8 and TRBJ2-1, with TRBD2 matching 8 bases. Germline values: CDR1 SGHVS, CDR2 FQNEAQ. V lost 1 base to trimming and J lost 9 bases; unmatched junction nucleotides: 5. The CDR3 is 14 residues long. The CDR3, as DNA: TGTGCCAGCAGCTTAGAAGCGGGGGTGGGTGAGCAGTTCTTC. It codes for CASSLEAGVGEQFF.